This entry lists 13 T cell receptor beta chains sequenced from one sample in a study of blood T cell repertoires in COVID-19. TCRdb's copy holds only in-frame clones and misses some; the assay was immunoSEQ multiplex PCR. The table has 120,000 to 150,000 clones, more than 70% seen once. The sample taken for sequencing was peripheral blood. The source of these receptors is a man between 60 and 75 years old with active or convalescent COVID-19.

This chain connects TRBV6-2 or TRBV6-3 to TRBJ1-3, with a possible D match to TRBD1 (6 bases). V lost 5 bases and J lost 2, with 13 bases in between. CDR1 and CDR2 from the germline V gene are MNHEY and SVGEGT. This CDR3 comprises 15 residues. CDR3 region: CASSTPRTAGNTIYF. The CDR3 nucleotides read TGTGCCAGCAGTACACCCAGGACAGCTGGAAACACCATATATTTT.

V and J are TRBV4-1 and TRBJ2-1; TRBD2 matches at 12 bases. The trim removed 0 bases at V and 9 bases at J, leaving 6 bases unmatched. Germline V lookup: CDR1 MGHRA, CDR2 YSYEKL. This CDR3 has 16 residues. The CDR3 loop is CASSQEMTSGRGEQFF. For the CDR3, the DNA is TGCGCCAGCAGCCAAGAAATGACTAGCGGGAGAGGTGAGCAGTTCTTC.

The V and J genes are TRBV29-1 and TRBJ1-2; no firm D call. The CDR3 loop spans 14 amino acids. V was shortened by 5 bases and J by 4 bases, with 17 bases between the two germline ends. The germline V gene encodes CDR1 SQVTM and CDR2 ANQGSEA. CDR3 protein: CSVTDGSKVYGYTF. The CDR3, as DNA: TGCAGCGTTACCGACGGGTCCAAAGTCTATGGCTACACCTTC. The full variable domain, its missing parts supplied by reference TRBV29-1 and TRBJ1-2, is SAVISQKPSRDICQRGTSLTIQCQVDSQVTMMFWYRQQPGQSLTLIATANQGSEATYESGFVIDKFPISRPNLTFSTLTVSNMSPEDSSIYLCSVTDGSKVYGYTFGSGTRLTVV.

This clone was seen at least ten times. The chain is built from TRBV2 and TRBJ2-7, with 7 bases matching TRBD2. CDR3 length: 14 residues. Trimming cost V 6 bases and J 0 bases; bases outside gene matches: 5. CDR1 is SNHLY and CDR2 is FYNNEI in the germline V gene. The DNA of the CDR3 is TGTGCCAGCAGGCCGGGGGGAAGCTCCTACGAGCAGTACTTC. It translates to CASRPGGSSYEQYF.

The chain uses TRBV24-1 and TRBJ1-5; D is unresolved. CDR1 and CDR2 (germline): KGHDR, SFDVKD. This CDR3 spans 13 amino acids. V was trimmed by 4 bases and J by 5 bases, leaving 8 bases between them. CDR3 sequence: CATSDRFDQPQHF. The CDR3 DNA sequence: TGTGCCACCAGTGACCGTTTTGATCAGCCCCAGCATTTT.

This clone came up once. This sequence joins TRBV24-1 and TRBJ2-5, with 7 bases fitting TRBD2. Germline CDR1 is KGHDR and CDR2 is SFDVKD. The CDR3 runs 15 residues. The junction had 8 bases not matched to a gene; V was cut back by 7 bases and J by 1 base. The CDR3 coding sequence is TGTGCCACCAGCGACCCCGGGACTACCCAAGAGACCCAGTACTTC. Translation: CATSDPGTTQETQYF.

A word on this clone: Different DNA sequences within this sample yield the same CDR3. The chain joins TRBV19 to TRBJ2-7; no firm D call. CDR3 length: 12 residues. The germline V and J ends were trimmed by 3 bases and 3 bases, with 6 bases remaining between them. Germline CDR1 LNHDA, CDR2 SQIVND (reference sequence). The CDR3: CASSIPGYEQYF. The CDR3 DNA reads TGTGCCAGTAGTATTCCGGGCTACGAGCAGTACTTC. The complete variable domain, with remaining parts taken from reference TRBV19 and TRBJ2-7, reads DGGITQSPKYLFRKEGQNVTLSCEQNLNHDAMYWYRQDPGQGLRLIYYSQIVNDFQKGDIAEGYSVSREKKESFPLTVTSAQKNPTAFYLCASSIPGYEQYFGPGTRLTVT.

V usage is TRBV5-1 and J usage is TRBJ2-3; TRBD2 matches at 8 bases. Germline V gene data show CDR1 as SGHRS and CDR2 as YFSETQ. The CDR3 runs to 16 residues. V lost 4 bases and J lost 4; bases outside the gene matches: 11. This CDR3 reads CASSQGTSHMADTQYF. The CDR3 nucleotides are TGCGCCAGCAGCCAAGGGACTAGTCATATGGCAGATACGCAGTATTTT.

The chain recombines TRBV7-2 with TRBJ2-1; 9 positions match TRBD2. V lost 3 bases, J lost 8 bases, and 5 bases stayed unmatched. Germline values: CDR1 SGHTA, CDR2 FQGNSA. CDR3 size: 14 residues. CDR3 protein: CASSFRGRADEQFF. The CDR3 DNA reads TGTGCCAGCAGCTTCCGCGGGAGGGCCGATGAGCAGTTCTTC. The variable domain in full, completed from reference TRBV7-2 and TRBJ2-1, reads GAGVSQSPSNKVTEKGKDVELRCDPISGHTALYWYRQSLGQGLEFLIYFQGNSAPDKSGLPSDRFSAERTGGSVSTLTIQRTQQEDSAVYLCASSFRGRADEQFFGPGTRLTVL.

The chain is built from TRBV7-8 and TRBJ1-5, with TRBD1 identical over 11 bases. Germline V lookup: CDR1 SGHVS, CDR2 FQNEAQ. V dropped 2 bases and J dropped 7; count of bases not matched to a gene: 4. This CDR3 region has 15 residues. DNA of the CDR3: TGTGCCAGCAGCTTATACGGGACAGGGGGGCAGCCCCAGCATTTT. It is translated as CASSLYGTGGQPQHF. The complete variable domain, with remaining parts taken from reference TRBV7-8 and TRBJ1-5, reads GAGVSQSPRYKVAKRGQDVALRCDPISGHVSLFWYQQALGQGPEFLTYFQNEAQLDKSGLPSDRFFAERPEGSVSTLKIQRTQQEDSAVYLCASSLYGTGGQPQHFGDGTRLSIL.

The rearrangement links TRBV28 to TRBJ2-1; possible D gene TRBD2, 5 bases. Trimming pared 5 bases from V and 7 bases from J, leaving 12 bases between. The germline V gene has CDR1 MDHEN and CDR2 SYDVKM. The CDR3 is made up of 13 amino acids. This chain's CDR3 is CASSQSTGNEQFF. CDR3 DNA: TGTGCCAGCAGTCAATCCACGGGGAATGAGCAGTTCTTC.

The J gene is TRBJ2-7, the V gene TRBV6-6, with D possibly being TRBD1 (6 bases). V lost 0 bases to trimming and J lost 1 base, with 13 bases between them. Germline V lookup: CDR1 MNHNY, CDR2 SVGAGI (reference sequence). This CDR3 is built from 16 residues. The CDR3 sequence is CASSYSSQGHSYEQYF. The CDR3 DNA reads as TGTGCCAGCAGTTACTCGTCTCAGGGACATTCCTACGAGCAGTACTTC.

J is TRBJ2-7 and V is TRBV25-1; D is possibly TRBD2 (5 bases). Germline assignment: CDR1 MGHDK and CDR2 SYGVNS. The V end was cut by 6 bases, the J end by 2 bases, with 8 bases between. CDR3 size: 12 residues. CDR3 sequence: CASREGTYEQYF. The CDR3 DNA follows: TGTGCCAGCAGAGAGGGAACCTACGAGCAGTACTTC.